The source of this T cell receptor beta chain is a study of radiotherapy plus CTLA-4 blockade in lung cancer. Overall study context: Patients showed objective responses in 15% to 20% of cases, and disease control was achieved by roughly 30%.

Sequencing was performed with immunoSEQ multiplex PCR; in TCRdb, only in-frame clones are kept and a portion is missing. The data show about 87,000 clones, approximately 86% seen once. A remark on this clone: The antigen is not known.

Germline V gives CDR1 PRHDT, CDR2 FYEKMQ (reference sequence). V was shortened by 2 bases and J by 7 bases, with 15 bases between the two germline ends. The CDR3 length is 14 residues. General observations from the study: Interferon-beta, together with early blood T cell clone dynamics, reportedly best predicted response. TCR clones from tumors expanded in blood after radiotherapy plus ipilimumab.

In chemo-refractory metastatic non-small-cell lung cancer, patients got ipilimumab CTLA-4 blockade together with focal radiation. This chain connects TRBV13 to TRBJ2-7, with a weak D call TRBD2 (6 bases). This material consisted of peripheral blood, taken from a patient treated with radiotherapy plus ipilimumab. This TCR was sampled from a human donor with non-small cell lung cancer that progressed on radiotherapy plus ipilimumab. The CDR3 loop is CASSLSSVAREQYF. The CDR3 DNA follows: TGTGCCAGCAGCTTATCTAGCGTAGCCCGGGAGCAGTACTTC.